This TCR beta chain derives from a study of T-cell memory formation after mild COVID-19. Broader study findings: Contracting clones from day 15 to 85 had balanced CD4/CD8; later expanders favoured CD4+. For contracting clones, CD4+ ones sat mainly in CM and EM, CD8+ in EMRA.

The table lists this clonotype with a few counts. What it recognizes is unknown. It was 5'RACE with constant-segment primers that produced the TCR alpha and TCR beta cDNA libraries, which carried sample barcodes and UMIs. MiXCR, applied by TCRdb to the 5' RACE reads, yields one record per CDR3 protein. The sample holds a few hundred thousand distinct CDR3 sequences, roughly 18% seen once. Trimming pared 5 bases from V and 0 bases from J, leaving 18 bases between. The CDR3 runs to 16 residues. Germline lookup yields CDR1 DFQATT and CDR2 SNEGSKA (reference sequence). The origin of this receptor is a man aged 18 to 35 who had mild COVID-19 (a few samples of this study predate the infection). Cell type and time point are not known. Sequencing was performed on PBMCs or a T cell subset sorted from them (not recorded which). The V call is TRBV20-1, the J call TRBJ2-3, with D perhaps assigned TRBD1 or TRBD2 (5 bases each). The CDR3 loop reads CSASGPPPGSTDTQYF. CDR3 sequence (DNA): TGCAGTGCTTCGGGACCCCCCCCAGGGAGCACAGATACGCAGTATTTT.